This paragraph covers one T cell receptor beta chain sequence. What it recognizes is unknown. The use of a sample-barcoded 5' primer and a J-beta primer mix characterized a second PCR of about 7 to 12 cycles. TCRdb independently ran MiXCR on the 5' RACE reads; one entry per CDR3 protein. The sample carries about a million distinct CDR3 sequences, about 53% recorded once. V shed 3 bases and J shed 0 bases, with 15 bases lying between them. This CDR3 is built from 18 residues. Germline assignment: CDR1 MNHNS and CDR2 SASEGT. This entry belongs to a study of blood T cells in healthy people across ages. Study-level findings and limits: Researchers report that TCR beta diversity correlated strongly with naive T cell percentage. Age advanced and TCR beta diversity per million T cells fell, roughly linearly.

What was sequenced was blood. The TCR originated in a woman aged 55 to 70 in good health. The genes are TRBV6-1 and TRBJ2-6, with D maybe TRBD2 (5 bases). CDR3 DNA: TGTGCCAGCAGTGATGACTCGGCGGGTAGCTCTGGGGCCAACGTCCTGACTTTC. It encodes CASSDDSAGSSGANVLTF.